This is a list of T cell receptor beta chains from one sample in a study of beta chain features in type 1 diabetes. Here immunoSEQ multiplex PCR was the method, and the copy in TCRdb shows in-frame clones only, minus some. The data contain 150,000 to 200,000 clones, around 63% of them singletons. The sample taken for sequencing was naive CD4+ T cells from blood. These receptors originate from a man younger than 45 with type 1 diabetes. CDR3s include the opening cysteine and the closing phenylalanine or tryptophan. The D gene is left open where the match is weak. Only some rows state a clone size, as once, few, many or a class for expanded clones.

v_call	j_call	clone_size	d_call	cdr3_length	cdr3_aa	cdr3_nt
TRBV28	TRBJ2-5	few	TRBD2	16	CASTTILAGSQETQYF	TGTGCCAGCACCACCATACTAGCGGGGAGTCAAGAGACCCAGTACTTC
TRBV2	TRBJ1-6	.	.	16	CASSEWDNSYNSPLHF	TGTGCCAGCAGTGAATGGGACAACTCCTATAATTCACCCCTCCACTTT
TRBV30	TRBJ2-5	.	.	12	CAGGTFQETQYF	TGTGCCGGGGGGACCTTTCAAGAGACCCAGTACTTC
TRBV29-1	TRBJ1-2	.	.	11	CSVARDYGYTF	TGCAGCGTTGCTCGGGATTATGGCTACACCTTC
TRBV27	TRBJ2-1	.	.	13	CASRGVRSNEQFF	TGTGCCAGCAGGGGGGTAAGGAGCAATGAGCAGTTCTTC
TRBV7-2	TRBJ2-4	.	.	13	CASSLAGLNIQYF	TGTGCCAGCAGCTTAGCAGGACTAAACATTCAGTACTTC
TRBV2	TRBJ2-7	.	TRBD2	12	CASRAGGPQQYF	TGTGCCAGCAGGGCGGGGGGGCCCCAGCAGTACTTC
TRBV7-9	TRBJ2-1	.	TRBD1	15	CASSLEGGTYNEQFF	TGTGCCAGCAGCTTAGAAGGGGGCACCTACAATGAGCAGTTCTTC
TRBV29-1	TRBJ2-3	.	.	12	CSVEVTGDTQYF	TGCAGCGTTGAGGTGACGGGGGATACGCAGTATTTT
TRBV29-1	TRBJ2-3	.	TRBD2	14	CSFRTSGGADTQYF	TGCAGCTTCAGGACTAGCGGGGGGGCAGATACGCAGTATTTT
TRBV5-1	TRBJ1-1	.	.	14	CASSLRSWNTEAFF	TGCGCCAGCAGCTTGAGATCGTGGAACACTGAAGCTTTCTTT
TRBV14	TRBJ1-6	.	TRBD1	16	CASSLAGGAYNSPLHF	TGTGCCAGCAGCCTTGCAGGGGGCGCCTATAATTCACCCCTCCACTTT
TRBV29-1	TRBJ2-7	.	TRBD1	12	CSARDRPYEQYF	TGCAGCGCCCGGGACAGACCCTACGAGCAGTACTTC
TRBV5-4	TRBJ2-3	.	.	13	CASSLQNTDTQYF	TGTGCCAGCAGCTTACAAAACACAGATACGCAGTATTTT
TRBV18	TRBJ2-3	.	TRBD2	15	CASSLSAGGTDTQYF	TGTGCCAGCTCACTCTCAGCGGGGGGCACAGATACGCAGTATTTT
TRBV6-5	TRBJ2-1	few	.	13	CASTPVGGHEQFF	TGTGCCAGCACTCCAGTAGGAGGGCATGAGCAGTTCTTC
TRBV2	TRBJ2-3	.	TRBD1	15	CASSRGQLSTDTQYF	TGTGCCAGCAGCCGGGGACAGCTTAGCACAGATACGCAGTATTTT
TRBV10-3	TRBJ1-1	once	.	11	CAISENTEAFF	TGTGCCATCAGTGAGAACACTGAAGCTTTCTTT
TRBV6-5	TRBJ1-2	.	.	14	CASSYEGLDYGYTF	TGTGCCAGCAGTTACGAGGGGCTTGACTATGGCTACACCTTC
TRBV18	TRBJ1-1	few	TRBD1	16	CASSPFSLGQVHEAFF	TGTGCCAGCTCACCATTTAGTTTGGGACAGGTCCATGAAGCTTTCTTT
TRBV14	TRBJ2-7	.	.	16	CASSRGGNGLSYEQYF	TGTGCCAGCAGCCGAGGGGGGAACGGTCTCTCCTACGAGCAGTACTTC
TRBV29-1	TRBJ2-7	.	.	11	CSVERAYEQYF	TGCAGCGTTGAAAGGGCCTACGAGCAGTACTTC
TRBV7-9	TRBJ2-3	.	.	11	CASSFKDTQYF	TGTGCCAGCAGCTTTAAAGATACGCAGTATTTT
TRBV4-1	TRBJ2-7	once	.	14	CASSQGGGTNEQYF	TGCGCCAGCAGCCAAGGAGGAGGGACGAACGAGCAGTACTTC
TRBV7-9	TRBJ1-2	.	TRBD1	13	CASSSDRDYGYTF	TGTGCCAGCAGCTCGGACAGGGACTATGGCTACACCTTC
TRBV20-1	TRBJ2-1	.	.	11	CSARHALEQFF	TGCAGTGCTAGACACGCCCTTGAGCAGTTCTTC